This T cell receptor beta chain comes out of a study of tumor and adjacent non-tumor tissue in lung cancer. Whole-study context: Patients were aged about 30 to 80, 10 men and about five women, stage I to III.

This sample's RNA came from whole unsorted tissue. General study findings and limits: Top 100 clones took a larger repertoire share in normal lung. Shorter survival was associated with higher TCR diversity in tumors. Significantly higher TCR diversity was found in tumor than normal lung.

The library came from three nested PCR rounds adapted from ARM-PCR protocols. TCRdb reanalysed the multiplex PCR reads using MiXCR and keeps one entry per CDR3 protein. The table has approximately 120,000 distinct CDR3 sequences, roughly 64% seen once. V lost 1 base, J lost 10 bases, and 13 bases lay in between. Germline CDR1 SGHDN, CDR2 FVKESK. CDR3 size: 13 residues. The sample holds one count of this clonotype. The antigen is undetermined. This chain joins TRBV14 and TRBJ1-1; maybe TRBD1 (5 bases). This clonotype was obtained from a man aged 25-45 years with non-small cell lung cancer. Source material: lung tumor tissue. The CDR3, as DNA: TGTGCCAGCAGCCAAGCGGGACGAACGGTAGCTTTCTTT. It encodes CASSQAGRTVAFF.